This record concerns one TCR beta chain sequence. Its matching antigen is unknown. This sample stems from a study of cytomegalovirus exposure and HLA in healthy donors. Study-wide points: Evidence from a later analysis indicated that most CMV-associated TCR beta chains looked HLA-restricted. A later analysis, which compared TCR beta chains of equal frequency, found the HLA-associated ones more clonally expanded.

Trimming removed 5 bases from V and 1 base from J; junction bases left unmatched: 2. Looked up from germline, CDR1 is MRHNA and CDR2 is SNTAGT. CDR3 length: 16 amino acids. Primers included in the PCR were 60 Vbeta and 13 Jbeta primers. Generated by immunoSEQ multiplex PCR, the TCRdb table keeps only in-frame clones and is missing some. The sample holds 200,000 to 300,000 clones, about 80% seen once. The sequenced sample was PBMCs. The TCR was taken from a woman aged 40 to 50 in good health and CMV-seropositive. This chain connects TRBV6-4 to TRBJ2-3; TRBD2 matches at 14 bases. The CDR3 loop reads CASSRLAGGGTDTQYF. CDR3 nucleotides: TGTGCCAGCAGTCGACTAGCGGGGGGGGGCACAGATACGCAGTATTTT.